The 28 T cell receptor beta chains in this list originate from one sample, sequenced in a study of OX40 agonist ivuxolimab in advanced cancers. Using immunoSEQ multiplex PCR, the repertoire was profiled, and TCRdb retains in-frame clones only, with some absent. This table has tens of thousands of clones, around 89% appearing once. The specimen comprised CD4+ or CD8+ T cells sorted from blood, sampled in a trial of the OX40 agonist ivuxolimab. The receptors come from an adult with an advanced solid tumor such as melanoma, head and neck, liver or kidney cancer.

CDR3 coding DNA: TGTGCCAGCAGCACTCCCAGGGTTCGACCCTACAATGAGCAGTTCTTC. It specifies CASSTPRVRPYNEQFF. This chain connects TRBV5-4 to TRBJ2-1; D might be TRBD1 (5 bases). This CDR3 is 16 amino acids long. CDR1 is SGHNT and CDR2 is YYREEE in the germline V gene (reference sequence). Trimming removed 4 bases at V and 2 bases at J, with 16 bases between.

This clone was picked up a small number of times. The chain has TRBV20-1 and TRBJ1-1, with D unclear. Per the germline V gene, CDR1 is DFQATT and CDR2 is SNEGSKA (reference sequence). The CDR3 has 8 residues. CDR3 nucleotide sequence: TGCATGGCAGCCGAAGCTTTCTTT. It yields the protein CMAAEAFF.

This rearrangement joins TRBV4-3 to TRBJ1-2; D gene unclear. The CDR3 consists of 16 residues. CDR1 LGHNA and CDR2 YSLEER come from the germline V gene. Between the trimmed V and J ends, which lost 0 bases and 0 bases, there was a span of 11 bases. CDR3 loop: CASSQDWRASNYGYTF. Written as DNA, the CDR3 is TGCGCCAGCAGCCAAGATTGGAGGGCTTCTAACTATGGCTACACCTTC.

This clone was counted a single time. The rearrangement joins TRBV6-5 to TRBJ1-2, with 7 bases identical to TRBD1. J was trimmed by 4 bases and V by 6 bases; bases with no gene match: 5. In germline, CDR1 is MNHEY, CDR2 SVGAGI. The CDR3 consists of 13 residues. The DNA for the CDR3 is TGTGCCAGCAGCAAGACAGGGTTCTATGGCTACACCTTC. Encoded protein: CASSKTGFYGYTF.

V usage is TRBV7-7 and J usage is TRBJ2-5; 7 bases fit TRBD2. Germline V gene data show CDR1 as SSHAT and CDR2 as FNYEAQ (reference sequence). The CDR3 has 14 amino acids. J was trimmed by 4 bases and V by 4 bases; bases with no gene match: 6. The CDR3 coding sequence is TGTGCCAGCAGCTGGTCGGGGAGGGGAGAGACCCAGTACTTC. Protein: CASSWSGRGETQYF.

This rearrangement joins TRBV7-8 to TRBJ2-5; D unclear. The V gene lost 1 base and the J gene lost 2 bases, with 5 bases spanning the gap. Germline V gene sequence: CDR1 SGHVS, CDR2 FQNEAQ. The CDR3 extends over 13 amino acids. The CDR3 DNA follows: TGTGCCAGCAGCTTAGGAAGACAAGAGACCCAGTACTTC. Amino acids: CASSLGRQETQYF. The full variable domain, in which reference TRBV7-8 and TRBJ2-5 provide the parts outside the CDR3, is GAGVSQSPRYKVAKRGQDVALRCDPISGHVSLFWYQQALGQGPEFLTYFQNEAQLDKSGLPSDRFFAERPEGSVSTLKIQRTQQEDSAVYLCASSLGRQETQYFGPGTRLLVL.

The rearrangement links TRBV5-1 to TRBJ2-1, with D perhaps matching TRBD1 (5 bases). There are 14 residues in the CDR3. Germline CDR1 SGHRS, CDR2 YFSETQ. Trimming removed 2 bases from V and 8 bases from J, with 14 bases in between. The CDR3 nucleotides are TGCGCCAGCAGCTTATCCAGGGTCCACGATGAGCAGTTCTTC. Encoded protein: CASSLSRVHDEQFF.

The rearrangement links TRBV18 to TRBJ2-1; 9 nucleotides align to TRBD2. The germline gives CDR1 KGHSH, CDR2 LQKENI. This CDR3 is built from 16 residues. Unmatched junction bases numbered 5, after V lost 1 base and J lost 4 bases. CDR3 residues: CASSPLAAGGYNEQFF. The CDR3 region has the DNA TGTGCCAGCTCACCACTCGCGGCGGGAGGGTACAATGAGCAGTTCTTC.

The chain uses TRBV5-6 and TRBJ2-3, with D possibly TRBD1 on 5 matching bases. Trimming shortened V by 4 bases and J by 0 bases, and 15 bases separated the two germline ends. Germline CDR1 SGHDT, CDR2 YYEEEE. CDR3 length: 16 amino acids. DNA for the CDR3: TGTGCCAGCAGCGCGGCATGGGGCTCTAGCACAGATACGCAGTATTTT. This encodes CASSAAWGSSTDTQYF.

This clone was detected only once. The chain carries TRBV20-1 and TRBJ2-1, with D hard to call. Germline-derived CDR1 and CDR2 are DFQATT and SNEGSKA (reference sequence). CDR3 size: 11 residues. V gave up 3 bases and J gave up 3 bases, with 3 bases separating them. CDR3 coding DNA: TGCAGTGCTAGCAGCTACAATGAGCAGTTCTTC. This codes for CSASSYNEQFF.

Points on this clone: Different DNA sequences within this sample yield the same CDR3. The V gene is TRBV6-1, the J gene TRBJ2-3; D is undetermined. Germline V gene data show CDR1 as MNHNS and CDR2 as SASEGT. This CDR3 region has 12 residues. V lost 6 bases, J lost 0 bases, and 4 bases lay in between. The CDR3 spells CASSGSTDTQYF. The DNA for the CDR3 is TGTGCCAGCAGCGGTAGCACAGATACGCAGTATTTT.

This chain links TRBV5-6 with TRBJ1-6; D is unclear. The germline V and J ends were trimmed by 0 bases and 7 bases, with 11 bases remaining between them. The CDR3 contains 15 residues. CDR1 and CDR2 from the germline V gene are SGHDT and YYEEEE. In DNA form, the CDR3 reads TGTGCCAGCAGCTTGGGGCAGTCCCTAAATTCACCCCTCCACTTT. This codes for CASSLGQSLNSPLHF.

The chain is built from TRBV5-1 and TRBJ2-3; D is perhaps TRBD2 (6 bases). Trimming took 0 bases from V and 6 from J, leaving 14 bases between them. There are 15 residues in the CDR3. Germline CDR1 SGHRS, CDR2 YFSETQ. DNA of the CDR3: TGCGCCAGCAGCTTGGACCCGGCTAGCGCGGATACGCAGTATTTT. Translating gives CASSLDPASADTQYF.

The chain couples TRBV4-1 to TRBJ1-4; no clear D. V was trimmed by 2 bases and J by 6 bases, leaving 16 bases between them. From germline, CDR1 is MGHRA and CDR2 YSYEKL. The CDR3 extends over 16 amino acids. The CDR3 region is CASSQSRGSWDEKLFF. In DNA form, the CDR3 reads TGCGCCAGCAGCCAAAGTCGAGGCAGTTGGGATGAAAAACTGTTTTTT.

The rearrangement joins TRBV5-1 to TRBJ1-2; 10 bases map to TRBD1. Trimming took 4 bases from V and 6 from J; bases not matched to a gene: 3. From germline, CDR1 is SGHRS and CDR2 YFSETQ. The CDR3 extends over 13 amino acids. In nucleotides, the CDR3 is TGCGCCAGCAGCCCAGGACAGGGGGATGGCTACACCTTC. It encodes CASSPGQGDGYTF.

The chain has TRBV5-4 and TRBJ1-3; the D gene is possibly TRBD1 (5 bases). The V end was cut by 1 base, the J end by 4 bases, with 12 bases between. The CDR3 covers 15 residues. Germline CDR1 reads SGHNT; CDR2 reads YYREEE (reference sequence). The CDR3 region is CASSLSTGGGNTIYF. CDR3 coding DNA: TGTGCCAGCAGCTTGAGCACGGGGGGAGGAAACACCATATATTTT.

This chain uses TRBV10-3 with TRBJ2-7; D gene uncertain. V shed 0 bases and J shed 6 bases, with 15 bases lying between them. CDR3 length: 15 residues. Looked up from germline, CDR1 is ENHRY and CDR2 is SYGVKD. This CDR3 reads CAISESPDGLSEQYF. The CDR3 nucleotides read TGTGCCATCAGTGAGTCGCCAGACGGGCTAAGCGAGCAGTACTTC.

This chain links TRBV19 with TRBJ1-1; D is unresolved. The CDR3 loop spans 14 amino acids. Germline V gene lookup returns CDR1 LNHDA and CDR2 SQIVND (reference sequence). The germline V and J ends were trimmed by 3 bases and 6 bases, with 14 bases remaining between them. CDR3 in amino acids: CASSIGQRRSEAFF. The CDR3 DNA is TGTGCCAGTAGTATTGGCCAGCGGCGGTCTGAAGCTTTCTTT.

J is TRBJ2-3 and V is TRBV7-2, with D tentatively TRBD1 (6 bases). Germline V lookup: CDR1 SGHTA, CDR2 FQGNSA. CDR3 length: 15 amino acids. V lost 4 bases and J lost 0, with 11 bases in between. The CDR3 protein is CASSSTGISTDTQYF. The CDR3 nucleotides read TGTGCCAGCAGCTCCACAGGGATTAGCACAGATACGCAGTATTTT.

This CDR3 is CASGVSDYNEQFF. The CDR3 DNA reads TGTGCCAGTGGAGTCTCGGACTACAATGAGCAGTTCTTC. V and J are TRBV6-1 and TRBJ2-1; D call uncertain. V dropped 9 bases and J dropped 3 bases, with 12 bases sitting between them. Germline V CDR1 and CDR2: MNHNS, SASEGT. The CDR3 has 13 residues.

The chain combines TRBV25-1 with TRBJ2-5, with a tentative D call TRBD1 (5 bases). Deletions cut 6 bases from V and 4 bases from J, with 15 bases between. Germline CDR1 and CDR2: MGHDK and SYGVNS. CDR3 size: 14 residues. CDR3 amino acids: CASSLSFRAETQYF. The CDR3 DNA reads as TGTGCCAGCAGCTTGTCTTTCAGGGCAGAGACCCAGTACTTC.

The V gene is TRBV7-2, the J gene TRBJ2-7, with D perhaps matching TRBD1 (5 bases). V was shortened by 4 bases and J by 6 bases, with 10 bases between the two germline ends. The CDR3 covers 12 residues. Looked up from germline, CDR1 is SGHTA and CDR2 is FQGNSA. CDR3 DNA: TGTGCCAGCAGCTCGACAGATCTCGAGCAGTACTTC. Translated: CASSSTDLEQYF.

The CDR3 here is CALEVYEQFF. The CDR3 DNA is TGTGCGTTAGAGGTCTACGAGCAGTTCTTC. This chain joins TRBV21-1 and TRBJ2-1; no DNA check was done on the table's D call, TRBD2. TRBV21-1 has pseudogene status. The CDR3 consists of 10 residues.

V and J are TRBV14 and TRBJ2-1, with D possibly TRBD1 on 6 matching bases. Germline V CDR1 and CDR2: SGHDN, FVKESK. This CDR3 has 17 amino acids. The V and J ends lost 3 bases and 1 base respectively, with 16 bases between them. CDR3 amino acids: CASSHLTQGFSYNEQFF. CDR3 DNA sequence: TGTGCCAGCAGCCACCTTACACAGGGTTTTTCCTACAATGAGCAGTTCTTC. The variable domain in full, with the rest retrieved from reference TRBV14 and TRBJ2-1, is EAGVTQFPSHSVIEKGQTVTLRCDPISGHDNLYWYRRVMGKEIKFLLHFVKESKQDESGMPNNRFLAERTGGTYSTLKVQPAELEDSGVYFCASSHLTQGFSYNEQFFGPGTRLTVL.

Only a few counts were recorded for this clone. The CDR3 is CASSPVQSAREQYF. CDR3 nucleotide sequence: TGTGCCAGCAGCCCAGTACAGTCAGCTCGGGAGCAGTACTTC. The chain recombines TRBV7-2 with TRBJ2-7; D remains ambiguous. The CDR3 length is 14 residues. The V end was cut by 5 bases, the J end by 7 bases, with 18 bases between. Germline CDR1 is SGHTA and CDR2 is FQGNSA.

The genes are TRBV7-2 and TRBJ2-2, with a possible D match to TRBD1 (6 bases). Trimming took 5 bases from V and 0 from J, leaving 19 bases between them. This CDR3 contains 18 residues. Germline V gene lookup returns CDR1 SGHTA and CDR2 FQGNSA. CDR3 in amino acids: CASSEDRFSGPNTGELFF. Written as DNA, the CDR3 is TGTGCCAGCAGCGAAGACAGGTTTTCTGGACCGAACACCGGGGAGCTGTTTTTT.

The CDR3 loop is CASSSRGGGTYNEQFF. In nucleotides, the CDR3 is TGTGCCAGCAGCTCCCGGGGCGGGGGAACCTACAATGAGCAGTTCTTC. This rearrangement joins TRBV7-9 to TRBJ2-1, with 7 bases that match TRBD2. Germline V gives CDR1 SEHNR, CDR2 FQNEAQ (reference sequence). The trim removed 4 bases at V and 2 bases at J, leaving 8 bases unmatched. This CDR3 has 16 amino acids.

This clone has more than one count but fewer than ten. This chain's CDR3 is CASSLWGTDIETQYF. The CDR3 DNA is TGTGCCAGCAGCTTGTGGGGGACGGACATAGAGACCCAGTACTTC. The V call is TRBV5-6, the J call TRBJ2-5; D may correspond to TRBD1 or TRBD2 (5 bases each). The V end was cut by 1 base, the J end by 4 bases, with 14 bases between. From germline, CDR1 is SGHDT and CDR2 YYEEEE. The CDR3 is made up of 15 amino acids.